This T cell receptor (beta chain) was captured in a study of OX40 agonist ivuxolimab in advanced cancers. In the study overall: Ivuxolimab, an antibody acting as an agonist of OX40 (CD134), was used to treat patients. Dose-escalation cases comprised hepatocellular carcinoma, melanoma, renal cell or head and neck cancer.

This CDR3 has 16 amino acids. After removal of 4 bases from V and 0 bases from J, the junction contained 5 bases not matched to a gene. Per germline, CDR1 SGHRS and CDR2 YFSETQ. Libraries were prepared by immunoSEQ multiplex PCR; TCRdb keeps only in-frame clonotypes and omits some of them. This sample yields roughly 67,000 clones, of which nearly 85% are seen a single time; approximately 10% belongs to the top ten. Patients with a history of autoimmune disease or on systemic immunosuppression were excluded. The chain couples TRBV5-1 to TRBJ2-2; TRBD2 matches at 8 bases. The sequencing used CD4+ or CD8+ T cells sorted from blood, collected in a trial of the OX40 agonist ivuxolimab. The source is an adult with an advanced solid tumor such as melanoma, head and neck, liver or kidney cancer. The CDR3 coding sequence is TGCGCCAGCAGCCGGATAGCGGGGACGAACACCGGGGAGCTGTTTTTT. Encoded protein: CASSRIAGTNTGELFF.